This note documents a single T cell receptor (beta chain) sequence. Sequenced by immunoSEQ multiplex PCR; TCRdb stores in-frame clones only, minus some. Of 150,000 to 200,000 clones listed, about 80% were seen once; the top ten hold around 3.7%. Those enrolled, adults aged roughly 18 to 89 years, came from about 24 US areas. These data originate in a study of blood T cell repertoires in COVID-19. Across the study: The cDNA or gDNA used as material had been derived from T cells, B-cell-depleted T cells, or PBMCs.

This CDR3 region has 15 residues. V lost 5 bases, J lost 4 bases, and 12 bases lay in between. Germline V CDR1 and CDR2: SGHTA, FQGTGA. The chain carries TRBV7-3 and TRBJ2-6; D is undetermined. Input material: PBMCs or T cells enriched from blood (not recorded which). The receptor's source is a woman aged 60-75 years who had recovered from COVID-19. CDR3 sequence: CASSPELSGANVLTF. The CDR3 bases are TGTGCCAGCAGCCCCGAGCTGAGCGGGGCCAACGTCCTGACTTTC.